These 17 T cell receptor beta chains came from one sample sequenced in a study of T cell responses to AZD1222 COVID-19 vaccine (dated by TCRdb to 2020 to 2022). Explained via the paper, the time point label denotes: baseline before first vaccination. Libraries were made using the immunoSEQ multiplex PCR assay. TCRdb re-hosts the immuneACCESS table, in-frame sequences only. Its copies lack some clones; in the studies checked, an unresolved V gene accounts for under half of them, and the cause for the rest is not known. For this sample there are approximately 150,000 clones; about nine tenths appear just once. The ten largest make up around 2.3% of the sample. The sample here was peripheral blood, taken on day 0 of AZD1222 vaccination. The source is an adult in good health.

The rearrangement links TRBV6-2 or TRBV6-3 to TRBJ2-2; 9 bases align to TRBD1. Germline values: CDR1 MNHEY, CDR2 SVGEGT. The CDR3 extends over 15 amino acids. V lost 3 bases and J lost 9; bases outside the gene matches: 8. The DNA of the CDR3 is TGTGCCAGCAGTTATGGGGGACAGGGCCCCCGGGAGCTGTTTTTT. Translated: CASSYGGQGPRELFF.

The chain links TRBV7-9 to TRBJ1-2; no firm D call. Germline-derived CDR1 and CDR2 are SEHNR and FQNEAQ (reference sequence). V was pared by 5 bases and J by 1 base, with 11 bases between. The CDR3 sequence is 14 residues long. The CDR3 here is CASSAGAFNYGYTF. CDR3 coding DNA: TGTGCCAGCAGCGCTGGCGCATTTAACTATGGCTACACCTTC.

CDR3: CATSSEEGYGDTQYF. CDR3 bases: TGTGCCACCAGCAGTGAAGAGGGCTATGGAGATACGCAGTATTTT. J is TRBJ2-3 and V is TRBV15; D perhaps matches TRBD2 (5 bases). V dropped 3 bases and J dropped 5 bases, with 15 bases sitting between them. Germline V gene sequence: CDR1 LNHNV, CDR2 YYDKDF (reference sequence). CDR3 size: 15 residues.

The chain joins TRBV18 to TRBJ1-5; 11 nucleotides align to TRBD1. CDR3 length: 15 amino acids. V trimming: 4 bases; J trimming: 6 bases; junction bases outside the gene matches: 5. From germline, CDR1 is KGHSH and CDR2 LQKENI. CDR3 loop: CASSQGTGGLQPQHF. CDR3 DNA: TGTGCCAGCTCACAAGGGACAGGGGGTCTTCAGCCCCAGCATTTT.

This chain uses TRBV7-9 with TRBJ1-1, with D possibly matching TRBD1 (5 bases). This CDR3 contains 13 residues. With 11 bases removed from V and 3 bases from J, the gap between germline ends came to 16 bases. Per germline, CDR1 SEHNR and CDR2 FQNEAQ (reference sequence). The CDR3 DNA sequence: TGTGCCGCTCATAGGACAACGTACACTGAAGCTTTCTTT. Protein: CAAHRTTYTEAFF.

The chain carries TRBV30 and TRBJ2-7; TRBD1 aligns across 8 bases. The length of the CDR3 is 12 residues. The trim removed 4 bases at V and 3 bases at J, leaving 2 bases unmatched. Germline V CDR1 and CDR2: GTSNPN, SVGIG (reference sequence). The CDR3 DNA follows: TGTGCCTGGAACAGGGGGATCTACGAGCAGTACTTC. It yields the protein CAWNRGIYEQYF.

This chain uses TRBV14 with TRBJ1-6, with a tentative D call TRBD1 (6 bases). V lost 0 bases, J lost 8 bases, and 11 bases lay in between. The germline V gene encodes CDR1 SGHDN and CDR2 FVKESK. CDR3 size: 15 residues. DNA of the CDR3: TGTGCCAGCAGCCAAGATCCACAGGGCTATTCACCCCTCCACTTT. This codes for CASSQDPQGYSPLHF.

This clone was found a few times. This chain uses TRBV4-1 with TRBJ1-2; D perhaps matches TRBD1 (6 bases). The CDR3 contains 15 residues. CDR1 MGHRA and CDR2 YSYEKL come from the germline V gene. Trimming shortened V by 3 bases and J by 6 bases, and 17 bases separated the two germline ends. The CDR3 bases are TGCGCCAGCAGCCACGGGTTTTTAGGGGGTAATGGCTACACCTTC. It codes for CASSHGFLGGNGYTF.

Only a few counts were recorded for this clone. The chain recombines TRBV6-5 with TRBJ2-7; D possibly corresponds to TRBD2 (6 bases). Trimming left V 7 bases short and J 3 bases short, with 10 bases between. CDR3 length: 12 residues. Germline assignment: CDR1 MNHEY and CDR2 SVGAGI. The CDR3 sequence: CASTLEGYEQYF. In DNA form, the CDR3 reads TGTGCCAGCACCCTGGAGGGCTACGAGCAGTACTTC.

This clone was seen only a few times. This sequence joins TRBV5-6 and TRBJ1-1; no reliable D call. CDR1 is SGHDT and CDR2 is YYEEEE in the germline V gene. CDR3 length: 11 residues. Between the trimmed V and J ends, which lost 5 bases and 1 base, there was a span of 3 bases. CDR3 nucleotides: TGTGCCAGCAGTCAGAACACTGAAGCTTTCTTT. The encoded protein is CASSQNTEAFF.

CDR3 in DNA: TGTGCCTGCCAACCCCGGGAGTCACTCTACGAGCAGTACTTC. Translating gives CACQPRESLYEQYF. The chain carries TRBV30 and TRBJ2-7, with D tentatively TRBD2 (6 bases). V lost 6 bases and J lost 3, with 18 bases in between. CDR3 length equals 14 residues. Germline CDR1 reads GTSNPN; CDR2 reads SVGIG (reference sequence).

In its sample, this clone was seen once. The CDR3 protein is CASSLAWTGVSYNEQFF. DNA for the CDR3: TGTGCCAGCAGCTTAGCTTGGACAGGGGTTAGCTACAATGAGCAGTTCTTC. The chain carries TRBV7-8 and TRBJ2-1, with 9 bases matching TRBD1. The CDR3 sequence is 17 residues long. V gave up 0 bases and J gave up 3 bases; unmatched junction bases: 6. The V gene's germline CDR1 is SGHVS and CDR2 FQNEAQ. Full variable domain (remainder filled in from reference TRBV7-8 and TRBJ2-1): GAGVSQSPRYKVAKRGQDVALRCDPISGHVSLFWYQQALGQGPEFLTYFQNEAQLDKSGLPSDRFFAERPEGSVSTLKIQRTQQEDSAVYLCASSLAWTGVSYNEQFFGPGTRLTVL.

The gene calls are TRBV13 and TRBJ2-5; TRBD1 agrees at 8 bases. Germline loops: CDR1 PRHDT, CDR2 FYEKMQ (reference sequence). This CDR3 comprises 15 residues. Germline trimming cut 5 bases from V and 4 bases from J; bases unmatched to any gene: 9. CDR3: CASSLRTGSGETQYF. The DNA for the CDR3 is TGTGCCAGCAGCCTCAGGACAGGGTCAGGAGAGACCCAGTACTTC.

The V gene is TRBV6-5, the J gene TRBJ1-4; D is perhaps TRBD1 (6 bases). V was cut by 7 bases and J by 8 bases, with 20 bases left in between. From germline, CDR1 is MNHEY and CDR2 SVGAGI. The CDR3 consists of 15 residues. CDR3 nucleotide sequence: TGTGCCAGCACCAACCGAAGGGGGGGAGGGGAAAAACTGTTTTTT. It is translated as CASTNRRGGGEKLFF.

The CDR3 protein is CASSPWGSGQPQHF. The CDR3 nucleotides are TGTGCCAGCAGCCCGTGGGGGTCTGGGCAGCCCCAGCATTTT. The gene calls are TRBV5-5 and TRBJ1-5, with TRBD1 as a possible D gene (5 bases). Germline CDR1 and CDR2: SGHKS and YYEKEE (reference sequence). Trimming removed 4 bases from V and 7 bases from J, with 15 bases in between. The CDR3 is made up of 14 amino acids.

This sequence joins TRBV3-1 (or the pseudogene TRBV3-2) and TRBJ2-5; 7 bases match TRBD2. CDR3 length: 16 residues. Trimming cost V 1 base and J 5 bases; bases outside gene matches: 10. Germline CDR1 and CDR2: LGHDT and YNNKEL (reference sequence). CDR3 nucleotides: TGTGCCAGCAGCCAAGTCGGGACTGCCGGGAGGGAGACCCAGTACTTC. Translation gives CASSQVGTAGRETQYF.

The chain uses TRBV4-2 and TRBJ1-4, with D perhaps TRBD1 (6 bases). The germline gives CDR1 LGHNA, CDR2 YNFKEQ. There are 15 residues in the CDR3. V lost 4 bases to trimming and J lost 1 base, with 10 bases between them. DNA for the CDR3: TGTGCCAGCAGCCGAAAACAGGGAACTAATGAAAAACTGTTTTTT. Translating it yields CASSRKQGTNEKLFF.